This TCR beta chain was found in a study of long-term antiretroviral therapy in people with HIV. As concerns this clone: Its antigen remains unknown.

The assay, immunoSEQ v3.0, was run at survey level. The protocol was immunoSEQ multiplex PCR, while the TCRdb copy is restricted to in-frame clones and leaves out a portion. The table shows tens of thousands of clones, with roughly 85% occurring only once. Sampling of each donor yielded at least one pre-ART PBMC sample and at least two post-ART PBMC samples. DNA was extracted from approximately 0.91-9.4 million thawed cryopreserved PBMC. Findings and caveats of the study: Once patients were on ART, diversity went higher but still fell short of transplant donor controls. Viral resistance, ART adherence and therapy changes all lacked available data.

The CDR3 has 15 residues. The receptor was isolated from a woman aged 25-40 years with HIV. V is TRBV1 and J is TRBJ2-7; the table names TRBD2, a call not compared with the DNA. TRBV1 is shown as a pseudogene. Here the sequenced sample was unsorted PBMCs, taken around 2.7 years before starting antiretroviral therapy. The CDR3 reads CTSSQDRAGGYEQYF. The DNA of the CDR3 is TGCACCAGCAGCCAAGATCGGGCGGGGGGGTACGAGCAGTACTTC.